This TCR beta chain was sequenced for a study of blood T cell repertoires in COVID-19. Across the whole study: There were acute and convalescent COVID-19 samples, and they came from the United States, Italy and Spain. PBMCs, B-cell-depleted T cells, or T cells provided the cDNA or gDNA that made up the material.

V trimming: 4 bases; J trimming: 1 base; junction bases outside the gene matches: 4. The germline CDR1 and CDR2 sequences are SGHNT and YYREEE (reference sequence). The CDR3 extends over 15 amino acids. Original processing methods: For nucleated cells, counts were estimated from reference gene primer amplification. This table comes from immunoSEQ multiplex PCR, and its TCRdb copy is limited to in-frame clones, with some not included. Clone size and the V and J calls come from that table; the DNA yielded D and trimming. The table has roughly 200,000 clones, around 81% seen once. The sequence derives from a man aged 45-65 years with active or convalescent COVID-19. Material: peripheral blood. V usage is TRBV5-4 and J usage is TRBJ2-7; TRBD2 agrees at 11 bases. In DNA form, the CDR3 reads TGTGCCAGCAGCGGTACTAGCGGGGGATCCTACGAGCAGTACTTC. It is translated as CASSGTSGGSYEQYF.